Sequencing of this T cell receptor beta chain was carried out in a study of T cell repertoires in cytomegalovirus infection. Study-level background: It was the public TCR beta signatures that indicated both CMV infection and matching HLA type.

Study-level findings and limits: People with CMV and the relevant HLA were identified by cumulative public TCR beta family frequency. The ex vivo response showed dominance by HLA-C-restricted CMV-specific TCR beta clonotypes.

This clonotype was counted only a few times. The antigen is undetermined. Unmatched junction bases numbered 5, after V lost 3 bases and J lost 5 bases. The CDR3 contains 14 residues. Germline CDR1 MGHDK, CDR2 SYGVNS. Each CDR3 protein gets one entry after TCRdb re-called the reads with MiXCR. The sample has around 290,000 distinct CDR3 sequences, around 25% seen once; the top ten hold about 14%. The receptor was isolated from a human donor in good health (CMV status not recorded). Some clones in this sample may be carry-over from other donors' samples. This chain connects TRBV25-1 to TRBJ2-3, with 7 positions matching TRBD2. The sequenced material came from PBMCs. The CDR3 is CASSETSGEDTQYF. Here the CDR3 DNA reads TGTGCCAGCAGTGAGACGAGCGGGGAAGATACGCAGTATTTT.